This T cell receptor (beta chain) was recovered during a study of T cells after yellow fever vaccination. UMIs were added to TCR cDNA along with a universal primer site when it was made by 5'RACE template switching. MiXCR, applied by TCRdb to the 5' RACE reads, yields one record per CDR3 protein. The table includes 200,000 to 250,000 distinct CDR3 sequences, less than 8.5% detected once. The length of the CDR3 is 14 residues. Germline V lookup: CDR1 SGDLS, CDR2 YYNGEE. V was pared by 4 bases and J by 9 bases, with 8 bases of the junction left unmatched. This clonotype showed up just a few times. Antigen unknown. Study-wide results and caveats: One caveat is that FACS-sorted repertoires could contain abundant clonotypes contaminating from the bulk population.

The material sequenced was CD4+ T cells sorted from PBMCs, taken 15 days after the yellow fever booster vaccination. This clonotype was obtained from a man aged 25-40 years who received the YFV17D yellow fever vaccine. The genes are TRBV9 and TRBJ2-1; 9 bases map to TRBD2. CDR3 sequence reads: CASSPSGLASEQFF. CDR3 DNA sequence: TGTGCCAGCAGCCCCTCGGGACTAGCAAGTGAGCAGTTCTTC.